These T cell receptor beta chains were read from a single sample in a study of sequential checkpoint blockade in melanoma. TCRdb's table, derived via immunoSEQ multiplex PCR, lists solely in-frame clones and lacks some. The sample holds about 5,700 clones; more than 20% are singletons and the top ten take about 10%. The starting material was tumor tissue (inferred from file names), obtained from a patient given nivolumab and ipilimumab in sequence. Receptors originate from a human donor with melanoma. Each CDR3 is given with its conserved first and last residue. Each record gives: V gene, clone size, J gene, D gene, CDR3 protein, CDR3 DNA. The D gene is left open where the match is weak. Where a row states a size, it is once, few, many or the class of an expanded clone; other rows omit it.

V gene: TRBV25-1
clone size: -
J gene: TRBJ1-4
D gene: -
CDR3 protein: CASSEYRGDGNEKLFF
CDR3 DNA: TGTGCCAGCAGTGAATATCGTGGGGACGGTAATGAAAAACTGTTTTTT

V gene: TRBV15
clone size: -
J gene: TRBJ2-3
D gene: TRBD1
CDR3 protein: CATSMQGQGADTQYF
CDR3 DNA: TGTGCCACCAGCATGCAGGGACAGGGGGCAGATACGCAGTATTTT

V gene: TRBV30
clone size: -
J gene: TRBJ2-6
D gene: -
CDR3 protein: CAWKSPGANVLTF
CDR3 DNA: TGTGCCTGGAAGTCTCCTGGGGCCAACGTCCTGACTTTC

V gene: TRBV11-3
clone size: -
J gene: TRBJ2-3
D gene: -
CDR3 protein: CASSLGAHSTDTQYF
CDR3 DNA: TGTGCCAGCAGCTTAGGGGCGCACAGCACAGATACGCAGTATTTT

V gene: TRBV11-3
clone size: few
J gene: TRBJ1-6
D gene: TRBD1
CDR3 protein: CASSLARQGASSPLHF
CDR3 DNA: TGTGCCAGCAGCTTGGCCCGACAGGGGGCAAGTTCACCCCTCCACTTT

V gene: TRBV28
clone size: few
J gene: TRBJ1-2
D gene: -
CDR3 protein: CASSRTSEYGYTF
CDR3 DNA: TGTGCCAGCAGTAGGACGTCCGAGTATGGCTACACCTTC

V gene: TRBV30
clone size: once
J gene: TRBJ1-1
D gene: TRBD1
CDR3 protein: CAWKRLGQGALTEAFF
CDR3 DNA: TGTGCCTGGAAGCGTCTTGGACAGGGGGCTCTCACTGAAGCTTTCTTT

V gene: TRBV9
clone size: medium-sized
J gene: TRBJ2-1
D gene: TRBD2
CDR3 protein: CASSQYSSGTSTEQFF
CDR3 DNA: TGTGCCAGCAGCCAGTACTCATCCGGGACTAGCACTGAGCAGTTCTTC

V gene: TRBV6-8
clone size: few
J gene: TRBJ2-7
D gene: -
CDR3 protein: CASRVRGGEQYF
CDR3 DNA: TGTGCCAGCCGAGTACGGGGAGGCGAGCAGTACTTC

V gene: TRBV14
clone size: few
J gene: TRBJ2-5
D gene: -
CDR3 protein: CASSRGLGETQYF
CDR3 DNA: TGTGCCAGCAGCCGAGGGCTCGGGGAGACCCAGTACTTC

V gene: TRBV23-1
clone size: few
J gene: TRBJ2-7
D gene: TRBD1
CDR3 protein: CASSLTGVYEQYF
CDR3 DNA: TGCGCCAGCAGCTTGACAGGGGTCTACGAGCAGTACTTC

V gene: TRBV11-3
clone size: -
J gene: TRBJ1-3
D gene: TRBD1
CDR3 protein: CASSSEGRGPGNTIYF
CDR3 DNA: TGTGCCAGCAGCTCGGAGGGAAGGGGGCCTGGAAACACCATATATTTT

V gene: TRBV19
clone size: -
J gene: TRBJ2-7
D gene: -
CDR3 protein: CASSIGSLSYEQYF
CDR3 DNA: TGTGCCAGTAGTATAGGGTCCCTCTCCTACGAGCAGTACTTC

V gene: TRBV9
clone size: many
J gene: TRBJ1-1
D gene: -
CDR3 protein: CASSWGEGTEAFF
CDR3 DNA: TGTGCCAGCAGCTGGGGAGAGGGAACTGAAGCTTTCTTT

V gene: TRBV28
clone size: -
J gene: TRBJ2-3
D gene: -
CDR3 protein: CASRQVWKDTQYF
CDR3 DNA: TGTGCCAGCAGACAGGTGTGGAAGGATACGCAGTATTTT

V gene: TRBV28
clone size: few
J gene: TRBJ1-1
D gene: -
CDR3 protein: CASTLRPESWNTEAFF
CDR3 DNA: TGTGCCAGCACCCTCAGGCCCGAATCTTGGAACACTGAAGCTTTCTTT

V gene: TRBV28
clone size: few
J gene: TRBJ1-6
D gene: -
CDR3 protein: CASSFPGWRANSPLHF
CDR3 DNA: TGTGCCAGCAGTTTCCCCGGGTGGAGGGCTAATTCACCCCTCCACTTT

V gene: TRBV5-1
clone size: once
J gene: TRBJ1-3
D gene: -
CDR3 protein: CASSLSGETGNTIYF
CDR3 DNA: TGCGCCAGCAGCTTGTCCGGGGAGACTGGAAACACCATATATTTT

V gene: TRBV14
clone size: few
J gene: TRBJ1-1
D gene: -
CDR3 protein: CASSPLLPDTEAFF
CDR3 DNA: TGTGCCAGCAGCCCCCTGTTGCCGGACACTGAAGCTTTCTTT